This note documents a single T cell receptor beta chain sequence. The antigen remains undetermined. This sample is part of a study of cytomegalovirus exposure and HLA in healthy donors. Whole-study findings and limits: Reports indicate that TCR beta sequences accurately predicted the HLA-A and HLA-B alleles of most subjects. Presence/absence analyses took donor sequencing depth as roughly uniform. It emerged from a later analysis that several of the most significant clusters appeared to be linked to common viral pathogens. A later analysis found most CMV-associated TCR beta chains apparently HLA-restricted.

The PCR contained 60 Vbeta and 13 Jbeta primers. Data came from immunoSEQ multiplex PCR; TCRdb stores just in-frame clones and leaves some out. This repertoire includes 100,000 to 150,000 clones. Germline V gene sequence: CDR1 SNHLY, CDR2 FYNNEI. With 6 bases removed from V and 5 bases from J, the gap between germline ends came to 12 bases. The CDR3 runs to 13 residues. The chain links TRBV2 to TRBJ2-3; no reliable D call. The TCR originated in a young man in good health and CMV-seronegative. Sample: PBMCs. CDR3 loop: CASRAQVEDTQYF. In nucleotides, the CDR3 is TGTGCCAGCAGGGCACAAGTCGAAGATACGCAGTATTTT.